This TCR beta chain comes out of a study of cytotoxic CD8 clonotypes in ibrutinib-treated CLL. Study background: It was after a median 12 months of treatment, range 6 to 36, that response samples were taken. The study, taken as a whole, reports: Clonality climbed at ibrutinib response, then dropped toward baseline at progression. Public clonotypes (which were uncommon) either contracted or remained stable on treatment.

Note on this clone: Its target is not known.

The CDR3 totals 13 residues. The V and J ends lost 6 bases and 4 bases, in that order; junction bases with no gene match: 6. The germline V gene has CDR1 MNHEY and CDR2 SMNVEV (reference sequence). This table comes from immunoSEQ multiplex PCR, and its TCRdb copy is limited to in-frame clones, with some not included. The table includes about 68,000 clones, about two thirds detected once. Sequencing was performed on PBMCs, taken after 12 months of ibrutinib treatment. The TCR originated in a human donor with chronic lymphocytic leukemia. V usage is TRBV27 and J usage is TRBJ2-7, with 7 positions matching TRBD1. The CDR3 spells CASRRQGPYEQYF. CDR3 nucleotides: TGTGCCAGCAGAAGACAGGGACCTTACGAGCAGTACTTC.